One sample yielded the 21 T cell receptor beta chains listed below, sequenced in a study of T cells in Graves' hyperthyroidism and ophthalmopathy. Amplification of TCR beta CDR3 regions used RNA as the template. HTBI primers drove first-round RT-PCR of the TCR CDR3. One entry per CDR3 protein results from TCRdb running MiXCR on the multiplex PCR reads. The table includes hundreds of thousands of distinct CDR3 sequences, around 40% detected once. Sequencing used blood. These receptors were collected from a woman in her 40s with Graves' hyperthyroidism.

This clonotype was seen only a few times. This chain links TRBV10-3 with TRBJ2-6; 8 bases map to TRBD1. Germline trimming cut 10 bases from V and 2 bases from J; bases unmatched to any gene: 7. The CDR3 loop spans 15 amino acids. Germline assignment: CDR1 ENHRY and CDR2 SYGVKD. CDR3 in DNA: TGTGCCAGCTCGCAGGGGGCAGCTGGGGCCAACGTCCTGACTTTC. Translation: CASSQGAAGANVLTF.

The chain combines TRBV7-2 with TRBJ1-4; TRBD1 matches 10 bases. The CDR3 is made up of 18 amino acids. V was clipped by 5 bases and J by 5 bases; unmatched bases: 14. CDR1 and CDR2 from the germline V gene are SGHTA and FQGNSA. In DNA form, the CDR3 reads TGTGCCAGCAGCCACGGAAGGACAGGGGGGCCTTCCAATGAAAAACTGTTTTTT. Translated: CASSHGRTGGPSNEKLFF.

The chain has TRBV6-5 and TRBJ2-7, with 7 positions matching TRBD2. The ends lost 0 bases at V and 3 bases at J; junction bases unmatched: 5. Germline-derived CDR1 and CDR2 are MNHEY and SVGAGI. The CDR3 runs 15 residues. The DNA of the CDR3 is TGTGCCAGCAGTTACTCGGGCGGGAGTTACTACGAGCAGTACTTC. Its protein product is CASSYSGGSYYEQYF.

In its sample, this clonotype was seen many times. The rearrangement joins TRBV2 to TRBJ2-5; weak D call: TRBD1 (5 bases). This CDR3 region has 12 residues. Germline assignment: CDR1 SNHLY and CDR2 FYNNEI. Trimming stripped 6 bases from V and 0 bases from J, with 5 bases between. The CDR3 loop is CASRDNQETQYF. DNA of the CDR3: TGTGCCAGCAGGGACAACCAAGAGACCCAGTACTTC.

There are many counts of this clonotype. CDR3 nucleotides: TGTGCCAGCAGCGTAGACGGTCAAGTGCTGTTTTTT. It codes for CASSVDGQVLFF. This chain links TRBV9 with TRBJ1-4; no clear D gene. The CDR3 sequence is 12 residues long. Trimming removed 0 bases at V and 14 bases at J, with 11 bases between. CDR1 SGDLS and CDR2 YYNGEE come from the germline V gene.

This clonotype occurred many times. The chain links TRBV6-6 to TRBJ2-5, with D unclear. Per the germline V gene, CDR1 is MNHNY and CDR2 is SVGAGI (reference sequence). This CDR3 is built from 11 residues. V gave up 6 bases and J gave up 8 bases, with 10 bases separating them. The CDR3, as DNA: TGTGCCAGCAGCCCCGATCTCACCCAGTACTTC. The encoded protein is CASSPDLTQYF.

This clonotype has just a few counts. J is TRBJ1-5 and V is TRBV6-5; the D is unclear. The V and J ends lost 6 bases and 7 bases respectively, with 13 bases between them. Germline values: CDR1 MNHEY, CDR2 SVGAGI. The CDR3 runs to 13 residues. DNA for the CDR3: TGTGCCAGCAGGTCGGTTGGAGAACAGCCCCAGCATTTT. As protein: CASRSVGEQPQHF.

As concerns this clonotype: The junction shows a germline mismatch at one end, possibly a read error. The V and J genes are TRBV6-5 and TRBJ1-1; D is perhaps TRBD1 (6 bases). CDR3 length: 13 residues. Germline V gives CDR1 MNHEY, CDR2 SVGAGI. The CDR3: CAISYGQKTEAFF. The DNA of the CDR3 is TGTGCCATCAGTTACGGACAGAAGACTGAAGCTTTCTTT.

In the case of this clonotype: The junction departs from the called germline gene at one end, perhaps through a read error. V is TRBV5-1 and J is TRBJ2-7, with 9 bases identical to TRBD1. Germline CDR1 and CDR2: SGHRS and YFSETQ. The CDR3 extends over 13 amino acids. The CDR3: CAGSPGQGYEQYF. The DNA of the CDR3 is TGCGCCGGCAGCCCGGGACAGGGCTACGAGCAGTACTTC. The whole variable domain, filled in from reference TRBV5-1 and TRBJ2-7, reads KAGVTQTPRYLIKTRGQQVTLSCSPISGHRSVSWYQQTPGQGLQFLFEYFSETQRNKGNFPGRFSGRQFSNSRSEMNVSTLELGDSALYLCAGSPGQGYEQYFGPGTRLTVT.

There are many counts of this clonotype. The chain employs TRBV11-2 and TRBJ1-1; a weak D match, TRBD1 (6 bases). The CDR3 is 15 residues long. Germline-derived CDR1 and CDR2 are SGHAT and FQNNGV. The V end lost 5 bases, the J end lost 3 bases, and 16 bases lay between the germline ends. This CDR3 reads CASSEGRGADTEAFF. The CDR3, as DNA: TGTGCCAGCAGCGAGGGCAGGGGCGCGGACACTGAAGCTTTCTTT.

As to this clonotype: A much larger clone lies a single base off, so this may be a read error. The gene calls are TRBV20-1 and TRBJ1-2; perhaps TRBD1 as D (5 bases). The CDR3 is 14 residues long. Per the germline V gene, CDR1 is DFQATT and CDR2 is SNEGSKA (reference sequence). Trimming removed 7 bases from V and 6 bases from J, with 21 bases in between. The CDR3 here is CSVRSGYGEDGYTF. For the CDR3, the DNA is TGCAGTGTTAGGTCAGGGTATGGTGAGGATGGCTACACCTTC.

This clonotype was recorded a few times. The rearrangement joins TRBV7-9 to TRBJ2-5; D might be TRBD1 (5 bases). The CDR3 covers 15 residues. Germline CDR1 reads SEHNR; CDR2 reads FQNEAQ (reference sequence). The V end was cut by 5 bases, the J end by 1 base, with 14 bases between. CDR3 DNA sequence: TGTGCCAGCAGCGACGGGCAGGGCACCCAAGAGACCCAGTACTTC. This sequence encodes CASSDGQGTQETQYF.

This clonotype came up many times. The chain couples TRBV20-1 to TRBJ1-3; the D is unclear. V was clipped by 5 bases and J by 0 bases, with 2 bases between them. CDR1 and CDR2 (germline): DFQATT, SNEGSKA (reference sequence). This CDR3 spans 11 amino acids. The CDR3 DNA reads TGCAGTGCTGTCTCTGGAAACACCATATATTTT. Its protein is CSAVSGNTIYF.

This chain joins TRBV29-1 and TRBJ2-7, with 11 positions matching TRBD2. This CDR3 is 14 amino acids long. The germline V gene has CDR1 SQVTM and CDR2 ANQGSEA. The CDR3 here is CSVSIAGGIDEQYF. As DNA, the CDR3 is TGCAGTGTTTCGATAGCGGGGGGGATTGACGAGCAGTACTTC.

This clonotype has just a few counts. This rearrangement joins TRBV10-3 to TRBJ2-3, with 13 bases aligning to TRBD2. V was pared by 2 bases and J by 6 bases, with 11 bases of the junction left unmatched. This CDR3 is built from 18 residues. Germline assignment: CDR1 ENHRY and CDR2 SYGVKD. The CDR3 DNA follows: TGTGCCATCAGTGAGCCCGGACTAGCGGGAGCGGGCGGCGATACGCAGTATTTT. It translates to CAISEPGLAGAGGDTQYF.

CDR3 region: CASRLLAVIDEQYF. CDR3 sequence (DNA): TGTGCCAGCAGGCTTCTAGCGGTGATCGATGAGCAGTATTTT. The rearrangement links TRBV2 to TRBJ2-3, with 7 positions matching TRBD2. V shed 6 bases and J 11 bases; nucleotides not matched to a gene: 14. Germline V gene lookup returns CDR1 SNHLY and CDR2 FYNNEI. The CDR3 runs to 14 residues. Drawing the rest from reference TRBV2 and TRBJ2-3, the complete variable domain is EPEVTQTPSHQVTQMGQEVILRCVPISNHLYFYWYRQILGQKVEFLVSFYNNEISEKSEIFDDQFSVERPDGSNFTLKIRSTKLEDSAMYFCASRLLAVIDEQYFGPGTRLTVL.

For this clonotype: This may be a read error: a much more frequent sequence differs by one nucleotide. This rearrangement joins TRBV12-3 or TRBV12-4 to TRBJ2-5; D is ambiguous. This CDR3 comprises 13 residues. This chain's CDR3 is CACSPSAQETQYF. The CDR3 DNA is TGTGCCTGCAGTCCCTCTGCCCAAGAGACCCAGTACTTC.

Comment on this clonotype: A much more abundant neighbour one base away suggests this may be a read error. The rearrangement links TRBV7-9 to TRBJ1-1; D gene uncertain. Germline values: CDR1 SEHNR, CDR2 FQNEAQ (reference sequence). The V and J ends lost 3 bases and 0 bases respectively, with 8 bases between them. This CDR3 comprises 14 residues. CDR3 coding DNA: TGTGCCAGCAGCTTGCAACAGCTGAACACTGAAGCTTTCTTT. It codes for CASSLQQLNTEAFF.

The chain couples TRBV7-8 to TRBJ2-5; D unresolved. The DNA end lines up better with TRBJ2-1; the J call may be wrong. There are 15 residues in the CDR3. The germline V gene encodes CDR1 SGHVS and CDR2 FQNEAQ. Here the CDR3 reads CASSSRRGRTNEQFF. CDR3 nucleotides: TGTGCCAGCAGCTCCCGTCGAGGCAGAACAAATGAGCAGTTCTTC.

This clonotype occurred many times. The J gene is TRBJ1-2, the V gene TRBV12-3 or TRBV12-4; no definite D call. The V gene lost 6 bases and the J gene lost 7 bases, with 12 bases spanning the gap. The CDR3 length is 12 residues. The CDR3 here is CASRTRLVGYTF. The CDR3 DNA follows: TGTGCCAGCAGAACGAGACTGGTTGGCTACACCTTC.

The J gene is TRBJ2-2, the V gene TRBV12-3 or TRBV12-4, with unresolved D. V lost 5 bases and J 0 bases, leaving 13 bases between the germline ends. The length of the CDR3 is 16 residues. The CDR3 nucleotides read TGTGCCAGCAGTCCGGGTTTGGTAGCGAACACCGGGGAGCTGTTTTTT. Its protein is CASSPGLVANTGELFF.